The rows below give T cell receptor beta chains drawn from one sample of a study of radiotherapy plus CTLA-4 blockade in lung cancer. Sequenced by immunoSEQ multiplex PCR; TCRdb stores in-frame clones only, minus some. Of 70,000 to 90,000 clones listed, approximately 80% are singletons. This specimen was peripheral blood, taken from a patient treated with radiotherapy plus ipilimumab. Source of these receptors: a human donor with non-small cell lung cancer who had a complete response to radiotherapy plus ipilimumab. Each CDR3 is given with its conserved first and last residue. D genes are given only for firm matches. The size of a clone is reported for some rows only, either as once, few or many, or as a class for expanded clones.

clone_size	v_call	j_call	d_call	cdr3_nt	cdr3_aa
NA	TRBV13	TRBJ2-3	NA	TGTGCCAGCAGCTTAGTCATCCTCACAGATACGCAGTATTTT	CASSLVILTDTQYF
NA	TRBV27	TRBJ2-1	TRBD2	TGTGCCAGCAGTTTAAGGTCTAGCGGGGGCACCATGGCTGAGCAGTTCTTC	CASSLRSSGGTMAEQFF
NA	TRBV7-2	TRBJ2-5	TRBD2	TGTGCCAGCAGCTTAGGGGCTAGCGGGAGGAGGAGGCAAGAGACCCAGTACTTC	CASSLGASGRRRQETQYF
NA	TRBV11-3	TRBJ1-2	NA	TGTGCCAGCAGCTTAGCGTCTGGGGGCAATGGCTACACCTTC	CASSLASGGNGYTF
NA	TRBV4-2	TRBJ2-1	TRBD2	TGTGCCAGCAGCCAAGGGATAGCGGGGTACAATGAGCAGTTCTTC	CASSQGIAGYNEQFF
NA	TRBV6-5	TRBJ2-7	NA	TGTGCCAGCAGTTACTCGACGAGCAACTACGAGCAGTACTTC	CASSYSTSNYEQYF
NA	TRBV4-1	TRBJ1-1	NA	TGCGCCAGCAGAAACCAAGGGCGGGGGAAGAACACTGAAGCTTTCTTT	CASRNQGRGKNTEAFF
NA	TRBV11-2	TRBJ1-3	NA	TGTGCCAGCAGCTCGGGGGGACACCTGCTGGGAGGAAACACCATATATTTT	CASSSGGHLLGGNTIYF
NA	TRBV6-5	TRBJ2-7	NA	TGTGCCAGCAGCTACGAACCGGGACGGGCACTCTCGGGGCAGTACTTC	CASSYEPGRALSGQYF
few	TRBV18	TRBJ1-4	TRBD1	TGTGCCAGCTCACCCTCCGGGACAGGGGGAGAAAAACTGTTTTTT	CASSPSGTGGEKLFF
NA	TRBV5-4	TRBJ1-3	NA	TGTGCCAGCAGCTTGGGAGGGGCCCCTGGAAACACCATATATTTT	CASSLGGAPGNTIYF
NA	TRBV13	TRBJ2-6	NA	TGTGCCAGCAGCGCTTTTTTTGGGGCCAACGTCCTGACTTTC	CASSAFFGANVLTF
NA	TRBV20-1	TRBJ2-7	NA	TGCAGTGCTAGAGAACAGGCTCAGCAGTACTTC	CSAREQAQQYF
NA	TRBV27	TRBJ2-3	NA	TGTGCCAGCAGTTTATCGGAAGGGGCAGTGCAGTATTTT	CASSLSEGAVQYF
NA	TRBV10-2	TRBJ2-7	TRBD1	TGCGCCAGCAGAGGGACAGGGGCCTACGAGCAGTACTTC	CASRGTGAYEQYF
NA	TRBV5-1	TRBJ2-2	NA	TGCGCCAGCAGCTCCGACTCGACAACCGGGGAGCTGTTTTTT	CASSSDSTTGELFF
once	TRBV9	TRBJ2-2	NA	TGTGCCAGCAGCGTAGTGGGACATGGAGTCACCGGGGAGCCGTTTTTT	CASSVVGHGVTGEPFF
once	TRBV6-5	TRBJ2-1	NA	TGTGCCAGCAGCCCGTCTAGTCACCCAAACAATGAGCAGTTCTTC	CASSPSSHPNNEQFF
NA	TRBV5-6	TRBJ1-4	NA	TGTGCCAGCAGCTTGGGGGAGTGGCTAGTTGATGAAAAACTGTTTTTT	CASSLGEWLVDEKLFF
few	TRBV30	TRBJ1-3	NA	TGTGCCTGGAAGGCGTCGGGAAACACCATATATTTT	CAWKASGNTIYF
NA	TRBV18	TRBJ1-2	NA	TGTGCCAGCTCCCCCGGAGGGGACCCAGCCTATGGCTACACCTTC	CASSPGGDPAYGYTF
NA	TRBV2	TRBJ1-6	TRBD1	TGTGCCAGCAGTGAGCTACGAGACAGGGGAGGCTCACCCCTCCACTTT	CASSELRDRGGSPLHF
once	TRBV5-1	TRBJ2-5	TRBD2	TGCGCCAGCAGCTTGGGGCGCGGGGGGGAGACCCAGTACTTC	CASSLGRGGETQYF
NA	TRBV5-1	TRBJ1-3	TRBD1	TGCGCCAGCAGCACCCGGGACAGTACCTCTGGAAACACCATATATTTT	CASSTRDSTSGNTIYF
NA	TRBV10-3	TRBJ1-5	NA	TGTGCCAGCAGTTACGGGGGCCTCGGTCAGCCCCAGCATTTT	CASSYGGLGQPQHF
NA	TRBV30	TRBJ2-1	NA	TGTGCCTGGACAGGGAACTACTACAATGAGCAGTTCTTC	CAWTGNYYNEQFF
NA	TRBV6-1	TRBJ2-2	TRBD1	TGTGCCAGCAGTGACCCGGGACAGGGGGGATTTAGTACCGGGGAGCTGTTTTTT	CASSDPGQGGFSTGELFF
NA	TRBV4-1	TRBJ2-2	TRBD1	TGCGCCAGCAGCCCACGATGGGACAGTAACACCGGGGAGCTGTTTTTT	CASSPRWDSNTGELFF
once	TRBV11-3	TRBJ1-1	NA	TGTGCCAGCAGCCTCTGGGGGCACACTGAAGCTTTCTTT	CASSLWGHTEAFF
NA	TRBV5-1	TRBJ1-1	NA	TGCGCCAGCAGCCCAAACCCAACGGGGGGGGGAATGAACACTGAAGCTTTCTTT	CASSPNPTGGGMNTEAFF
NA	TRBV4-1	TRBJ2-5	NA	TGCGCCAGCAGCCAACTCGGCGGCCCGAGGAGGTCTCGGGAGACCCAGTACTTC	CASSQLGGPRRSRETQYF
NA	TRBV10-1	TRBJ2-3	NA	TGCGCCAGCAGTGGGCCGGGGGCAGATACGCAGTATTTT	CASSGPGADTQYF
NA	TRBV5-4	TRBJ2-5	NA	TGTGCCAGCAGCTTGGACGAGCAGGGGACCCAGTACTTC	CASSLDEQGTQYF
NA	TRBV11-2	TRBJ2-2	NA	TGTGCCAGCAGCTCCACAGGGTCCGGGGAGCTGTTTTTT	CASSSTGSGELFF
NA	TRBV19	TRBJ2-1	TRBD2	TGTGCCAGTAGTGGGGCAGGGACTAACCGGAAGTGGACCTACAATGAGCAGTTCTTC	CASSGAGTNRKWTYNEQFF
NA	TRBV7-9	TRBJ1-2	NA	TGTGCCAGCAGCTCATATGGCTACACCTTC	CASSSYGYTF
few	TRBV5-6	TRBJ2-7	NA	TGTGCCAGCAGCTTGGACAGGAGATACGAGCAGTACTTC	CASSLDRRYEQYF
many	TRBV14	TRBJ2-6	NA	TGTGCCAGCAGCGTAAGCTCTGGGGCCAACGTCCTGACTTTC	CASSVSSGANVLTF
NA	TRBV23-1	TRBJ2-5	NA	TGCGCCAGCAGTCGGGGGATCCTCACTTTAAGTGGGAGGGAGACCCAGTACTTC	CASSRGILTLSGRETQYF
NA	TRBV5-4	TRBJ1-2	TRBD1	TGTGCCAGCAGCTCCGGGACAGAGGACGGCTACACCTTC	CASSSGTEDGYTF
NA	TRBV9	TRBJ1-2	NA	TGTGCCAGCAGCGTAGAGGGCAGTTCTAACTATGGCTACACCTTC	CASSVEGSSNYGYTF
NA	TRBV2	TRBJ1-2	NA	TGTGCCAGCAGTGAAGCTAGGCAGGGATGGGATGGCTACACCTTC	CASSEARQGWDGYTF
few	TRBV19	TRBJ1-2	NA	TGTGCCAGTAGTATAGATGGTCTGGGAAGGAGGGGCTACACCTTC	CASSIDGLGRRGYTF
few	TRBV12-2	TRBJ1-1	NA	TGTGCAAGTCGCTTAGCTTGGACACTAGAAGCTTTCTTT	CASRLAWTLEAFF
NA	TRBV11-3	TRBJ2-7	NA	TGTGCCAGCAGCTTAGTCAGGGAACCCACCGAGCAGTACTTC	CASSLVREPTEQYF
NA	TRBV19	TRBJ1-3	NA	TGTGCCAGTAGTATGTCAGGGGCTGGAAACACCATATATTTT	CASSMSGAGNTIYF
NA	TRBV6-6	TRBJ2-5	TRBD2	TGTGCCACCGGGACTAGTCTAGAGACCCAGTACTTC	CATGTSLETQYF
NA	TRBV7-9	TRBJ1-2	TRBD1	TGTGCCAGCAGGGGGACAGCCTATGGCTACACCTTC	CASRGTAYGYTF
NA	TRBV28	TRBJ1-5	NA	TGTGCCAGCAGCGAGGGACACTATAGCAATCAGCCCCAGCATTTT	CASSEGHYSNQPQHF
NA	TRBV7-2	TRBJ2-2	NA	TGTGCCAGCAGCTTGGACGTAGGGGGGAAGCTGTTTTTT	CASSLDVGGKLFF
NA	TRBV9	TRBJ2-1	NA	TGTGCCAGCAGCCCGCTTTTTGGGTTAGAGTTCTTC	CASSPLFGLEFF
NA	TRBV30	TRBJ2-7	TRBD1	TGTGCCTGGGCCGGGACAGAGTCCTACGAGCAGTACTTC	CAWAGTESYEQYF
NA	TRBV5-1	TRBJ2-1	NA	TGCGCCAGCAGCTTGAACGGCTTCTCCTACAATGAGCAGTTCTTC	CASSLNGFSYNEQFF
few	TRBV7-9	TRBJ1-3	NA	TGTGCCAGCAGCTTAGCTGGGAGCGGAAACACCATATATTTT	CASSLAGSGNTIYF
NA	TRBV5-1	TRBJ2-2	NA	TGCGCCAGCAGCTTGGCCGTCAGGGACACCGGGGAGCTGTTTTTT	CASSLAVRDTGELFF
NA	TRBV5-4	TRBJ2-1	TRBD1	TGTGCCAGCAGCTTGGCAGGCAGGGGGTCGGGTAATGAGCAGTTCTTC	CASSLAGRGSGNEQFF
few	TRBV30	TRBJ2-7	NA	TGTGCCTGGAGATTCAGGGCAGGGCATGAGCAGTACTTC	CAWRFRAGHEQYF
NA	TRBV5-4	TRBJ2-7	TRBD1	TGTGCCAGCAGCCAGGCAGAGACAGGGTTACACGAGCAGTACTTC	CASSQAETGLHEQYF
NA	TRBV13	TRBJ2-3	TRBD2	TGTGCCAGCAGCTGGGGAGCGGGAGCTGATACGCAGTATTTT	CASSWGAGADTQYF